The 15 T cell receptor beta chains below come from one sample, sequenced in a study of blood T cell repertoires in COVID-19. TCRdb's table, derived via immunoSEQ multiplex PCR, lists solely in-frame clones and lacks some. Here the sample spans 300,000 to 350,000 clones, 80% to 90% being singletons. Sequencing input: PBMCs or T cells enriched from blood (not recorded which). The receptors come from a man aged 25 to 45 who had recovered from COVID-19.

In nucleotides, the CDR3 is TGTGCCACTACCGGGCAGGGGCAAGGTGGAAACACCATATATTTT. Translated, it gives CATTGQGQGGNTIYF. This chain links TRBV19 with TRBJ1-3; D may be TRBD1 (6 bases). Germline CDR1 and CDR2: LNHDA and SQIVND (reference sequence). The CDR3 consists of 15 residues. V lost 10 bases and J 3 bases, leaving 19 bases between the germline ends. Full variable domain (missing parts from reference TRBV19 and TRBJ1-3): DGGITQSPKYLFRKEGQNVTLSCEQNLNHDAMYWYRQDPGQGLRLIYYSQIVNDFQKGDIAEGYSVSREKKESFPLTVTSAQKNPTAFYLCATTGQGQGGNTIYFGEGSWLTVV.

This rearrangement joins TRBV19 to TRBJ1-4; D is uncertain. This CDR3 comprises 15 residues. V was trimmed by 3 bases and J by 1 base, leaving 9 bases between them. The germline V gene encodes CDR1 LNHDA and CDR2 SQIVND (reference sequence). As DNA, the CDR3 is TGTGCCAGTAGTATGGGAGGACGAACTAATGAAAAACTGTTTTTT. Its translation: CASSMGGRTNEKLFF.

J is TRBJ1-1 and V is TRBV19; no clear D gene. Trimming cost V 0 bases and J 0 bases, with 11 bases left between them. CDR3 length: 16 residues. Germline values: CDR1 LNHDA, CDR2 SQIVND (reference sequence). The CDR3 sequence: CASSIDPEDMNTEAFF. The DNA for the CDR3 is TGTGCCAGTAGTATAGATCCAGAGGATATGAACACTGAAGCTTTCTTT.

The chain has TRBV28 and TRBJ1-5; the D gene is possibly TRBD1 (6 bases). Germline V gives CDR1 MDHEN, CDR2 SYDVKM. The CDR3 is 16 amino acids. V dropped 1 base and J dropped 3 bases, with 13 bases sitting between them. CDR3: CASSLFTGLYNQPQHF. Here the CDR3 DNA reads TGTGCCAGCAGTTTATTTACAGGGCTCTACAATCAGCCCCAGCATTTT.

The rearrangement links TRBV19 to TRBJ2-1, with TRBD1 as a possible D gene (6 bases). Germline values: CDR1 LNHDA, CDR2 SQIVND (reference sequence). The CDR3 extends over 15 amino acids. The V and J ends lost 3 bases and 6 bases respectively, with 15 bases between them. The CDR3 sequence: CASSIFPQGINEQFF. CDR3 DNA sequence: TGTGCCAGTAGTATTTTCCCACAGGGAATCAATGAGCAGTTCTTC.

This chain uses TRBV10-2 with TRBJ1-1; D gene unclear. This CDR3 region has 13 residues. Between the trimmed V and J ends, which lost 4 bases and 0 bases, there was a span of 6 bases. CDR1 and CDR2 (germline): WSHSY, SAAADI. The CDR3 DNA reads TGCGCCAGCAGTGGCAGTATGAACACTGAAGCTTTCTTT. Translation gives CASSGSMNTEAFF.

This sequence joins TRBV3-1 (or the pseudogene TRBV3-2) and TRBJ1-2; the match to TRBD1 covers 7 bases. J was trimmed by 4 bases and V by 0 bases; bases with no gene match: 2. The V gene's germline CDR1 is LGHDT and CDR2 YNNKEL (reference sequence). The CDR3 contains 14 residues. The CDR3 here is CASSQDSGGYGYTF. The CDR3 region has the DNA TGTGCCAGCAGCCAAGATTCAGGGGGCTATGGCTACACCTTC.

V usage is TRBV3-1 (or the pseudogene TRBV3-2) and J usage is TRBJ2-5; D might be TRBD1 (6 bases). The CDR3 runs to 15 residues. V lost 3 bases to trimming and J lost 5 bases, with 16 bases between them. Germline V gene lookup returns CDR1 LGHDT and CDR2 YNNKEL (reference sequence). CDR3 in DNA: TGTGCCAGCAGCCAGACTACAGGGCTTAGGGAGACCCAGTACTTC. This sequence encodes CASSQTTGLRETQYF.

This chain links TRBV30 with TRBJ1-6; 9 bases line up with TRBD1. The CDR3 is made up of 13 amino acids. CDR1 is GTSNPN, CDR2 SVGIG, per germline (reference sequence). V lost 5 bases and J lost 6; bases outside the gene matches: 2. The chain's CDR3 is CAWVTGGNSPLHF. The DNA for the CDR3 is TGTGCCTGGGTGACAGGGGGTAATTCACCCCTCCACTTT.

This chain joins TRBV30 and TRBJ2-7; a possible D gene is TRBD2 (6 bases). CDR1 is GTSNPN, CDR2 SVGIG, per germline (reference sequence). The V end was cut by 0 bases, the J end by 4 bases, with 16 bases between. The CDR3 consists of 15 residues. The CDR3 protein is CAWSVGTLTGYEQYF. The DNA for the CDR3 is TGTGCCTGGAGTGTAGGGACTCTGACGGGTTACGAGCAGTACTTC.

The rearrangement uses TRBV10-1 and TRBJ2-3, with D possibly matching TRBD1 (6 bases). The ends were cut back, 8 bases at V and 5 bases at J, with 26 bases in the middle. This CDR3 contains 17 residues. Germline V lookup: CDR1 WNHNN, CDR2 SYGVQD (reference sequence). The CDR3 nucleotides read TGCGCCAGCCTCCCAGGGGAGTTCGACCAGAGAGTAGATACGCAGTATTTT. This gives the protein CASLPGEFDQRVDTQYF.

The J gene is TRBJ2-1, the V gene TRBV24-1; 15 bases are shared with TRBD2. CDR3 length equals 16 residues. Germline-derived CDR1 and CDR2 are KGHDR and SFDVKD. V lost 3 bases to trimming and J lost 8 bases; unmatched junction nucleotides: 4. Here the CDR3 reads CATSDRTSGGADEQFF. In nucleotides, the CDR3 is TGTGCCACCAGTGATCGGACTAGCGGGGGGGCCGATGAGCAGTTCTTC.

The CDR3 loop is CASSLDLQGWETQYF. CDR3 DNA: TGTGCCAGCAGCTTAGATCTGCAGGGGTGGGAGACCCAGTACTTC. The chain has TRBV11-2 and TRBJ2-5; D perhaps matches TRBD1 (6 bases). This CDR3 comprises 15 residues. The V gene lost 0 bases and the J gene lost 5 bases, with 13 bases spanning the gap. Per the germline V gene, CDR1 is SGHAT and CDR2 is FQNNGV.

A note on this clone: The same CDR3 can be traced to other DNA sequences in this sample. The V call is TRBV20-1, the J call TRBJ1-2; D call uncertain. V was shortened by 6 bases and J by 2 bases, with 7 bases between the two germline ends. There are 11 residues in the CDR3. CDR1 is DFQATT and CDR2 is SNEGSKA in the germline V gene (reference sequence). The DNA for the CDR3 is TGCAGTGCGGCAGAAAACTATGGCTACACCTTC. It translates to CSAAENYGYTF.

Here the CDR3 reads CASSSPGKGNSPLHF. CDR3 nucleotides: TGTGCCAGCAGTTCTCCAGGGAAAGGGAATTCACCCCTCCACTTT. This rearrangement joins TRBV27 to TRBJ1-6; weak D call: TRBD1 (5 bases). CDR1 is MNHEY, CDR2 SMNVEV, per germline (reference sequence). Trimming took off 4 bases at V and 7 bases at J, with 14 bases between the two ends. This CDR3 contains 15 residues.